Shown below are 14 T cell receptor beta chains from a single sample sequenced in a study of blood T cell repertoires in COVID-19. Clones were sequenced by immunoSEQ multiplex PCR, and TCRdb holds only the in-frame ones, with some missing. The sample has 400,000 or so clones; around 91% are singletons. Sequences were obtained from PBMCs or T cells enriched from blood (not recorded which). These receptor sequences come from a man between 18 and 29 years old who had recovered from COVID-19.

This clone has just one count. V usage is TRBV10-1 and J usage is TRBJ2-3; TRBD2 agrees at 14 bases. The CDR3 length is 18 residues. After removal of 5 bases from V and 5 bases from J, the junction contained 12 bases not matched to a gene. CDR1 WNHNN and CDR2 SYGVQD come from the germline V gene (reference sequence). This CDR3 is CASSQGKTSGRAGDTQYF. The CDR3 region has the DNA TGCGCCAGCAGTCAAGGAAAGACTAGCGGGAGGGCCGGAGATACGCAGTATTTT.

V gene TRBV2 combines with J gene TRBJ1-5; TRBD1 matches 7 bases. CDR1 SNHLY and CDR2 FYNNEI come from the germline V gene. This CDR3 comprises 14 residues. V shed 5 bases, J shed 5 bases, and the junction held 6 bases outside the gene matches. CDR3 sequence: CASSLDREDQPQHF. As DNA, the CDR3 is TGTGCCAGCAGTCTAGACAGGGAGGATCAGCCCCAGCATTTT.

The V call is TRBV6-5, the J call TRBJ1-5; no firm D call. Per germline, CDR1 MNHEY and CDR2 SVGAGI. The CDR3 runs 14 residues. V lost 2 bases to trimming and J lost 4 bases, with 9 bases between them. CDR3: CASSYTGNNQPQHF. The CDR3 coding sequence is TGTGCCAGCAGTTACACGGGAAATAATCAGCCCCAGCATTTT.

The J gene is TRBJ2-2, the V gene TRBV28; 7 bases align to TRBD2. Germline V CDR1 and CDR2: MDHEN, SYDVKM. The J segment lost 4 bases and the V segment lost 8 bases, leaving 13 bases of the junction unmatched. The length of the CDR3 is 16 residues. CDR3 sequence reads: CASVTAGVSGTGELFF. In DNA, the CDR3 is TGTGCCAGCGTCACGGCGGGAGTGTCGGGCACCGGGGAGCTGTTTTTT.

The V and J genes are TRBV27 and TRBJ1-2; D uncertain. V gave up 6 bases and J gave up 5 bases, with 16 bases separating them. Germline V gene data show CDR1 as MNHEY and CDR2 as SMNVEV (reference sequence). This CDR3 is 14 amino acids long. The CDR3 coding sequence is TGTGCCAGCAGAGACGCCCCGGGGAGGTATGGCTACACCTTC. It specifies CASRDAPGRYGYTF.

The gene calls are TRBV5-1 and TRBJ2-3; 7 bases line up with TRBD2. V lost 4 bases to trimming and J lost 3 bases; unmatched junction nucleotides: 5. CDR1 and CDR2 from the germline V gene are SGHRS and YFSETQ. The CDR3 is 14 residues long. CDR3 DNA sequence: TGCGCCAGCAGCGTCAGCGGGACGACAGATACGCAGTATTTT. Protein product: CASSVSGTTDTQYF.

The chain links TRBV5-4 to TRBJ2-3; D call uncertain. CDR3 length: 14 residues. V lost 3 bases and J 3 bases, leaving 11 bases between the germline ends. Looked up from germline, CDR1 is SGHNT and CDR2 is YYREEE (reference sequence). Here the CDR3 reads CASSSSLLTDTQYF. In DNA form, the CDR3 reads TGTGCCAGCAGCTCCTCCCTATTAACAGATACGCAGTATTTT.

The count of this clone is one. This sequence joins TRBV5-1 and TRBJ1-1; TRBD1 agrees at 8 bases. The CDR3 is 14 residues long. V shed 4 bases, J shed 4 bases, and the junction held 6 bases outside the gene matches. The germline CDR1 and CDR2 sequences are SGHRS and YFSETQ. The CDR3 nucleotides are TGCGCCAGCAGCGTAGGACAGGGAAGCACTGAAGCTTTCTTT. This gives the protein CASSVGQGSTEAFF. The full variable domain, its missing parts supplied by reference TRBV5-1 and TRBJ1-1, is KAGVTQTPRYLIKTRGQQVTLSCSPISGHRSVSWYQQTPGQGLQFLFEYFSETQRNKGNFPGRFSGRQFSNSRSEMNVSTLELGDSALYLCASSVGQGSTEAFFGQGTRLTVV.

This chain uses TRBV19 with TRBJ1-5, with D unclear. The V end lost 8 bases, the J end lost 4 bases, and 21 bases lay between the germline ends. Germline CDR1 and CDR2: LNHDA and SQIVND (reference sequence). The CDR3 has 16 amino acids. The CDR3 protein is CASRPTDKRRNQPQHF. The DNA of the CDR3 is TGTGCCAGTCGACCGACGGATAAACGGCGGAATCAGCCCCAGCATTTT.

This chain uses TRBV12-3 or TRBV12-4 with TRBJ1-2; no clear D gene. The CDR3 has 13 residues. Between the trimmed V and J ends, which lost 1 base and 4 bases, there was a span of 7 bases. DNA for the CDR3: TGTGCCAGCAGTTTAGACACGGGCTATGGCTACACCTTC. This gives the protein CASSLDTGYGYTF.

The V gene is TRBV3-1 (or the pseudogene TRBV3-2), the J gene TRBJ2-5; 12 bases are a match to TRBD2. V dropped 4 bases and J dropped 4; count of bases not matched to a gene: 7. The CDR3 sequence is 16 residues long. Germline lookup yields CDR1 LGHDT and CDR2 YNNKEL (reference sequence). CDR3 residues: CASSLRTSGNRETQYF. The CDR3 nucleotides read TGTGCCAGCAGCCTTCGGACTAGCGGGAATAGAGAGACCCAGTACTTC.

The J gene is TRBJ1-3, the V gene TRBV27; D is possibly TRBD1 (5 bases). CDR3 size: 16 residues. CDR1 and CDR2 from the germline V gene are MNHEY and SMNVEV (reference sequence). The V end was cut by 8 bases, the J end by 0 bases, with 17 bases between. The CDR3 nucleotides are TGTGCCAGCGGAGATCGGGACTACCTCTCTGGAAACACCATATATTTT. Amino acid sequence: CASGDRDYLSGNTIYF.

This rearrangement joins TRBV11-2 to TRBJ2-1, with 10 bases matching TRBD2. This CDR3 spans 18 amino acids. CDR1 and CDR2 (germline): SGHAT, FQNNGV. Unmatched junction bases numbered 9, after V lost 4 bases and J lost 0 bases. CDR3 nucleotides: TGTGCCAGCAGCTCGATAGCGGGAGGTACAAGCTCCTACAATGAGCAGTTCTTC. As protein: CASSSIAGGTSSYNEQFF.

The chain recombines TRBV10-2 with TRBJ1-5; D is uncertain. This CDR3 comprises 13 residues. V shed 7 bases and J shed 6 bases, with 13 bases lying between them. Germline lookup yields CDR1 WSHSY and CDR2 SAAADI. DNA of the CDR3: TGCGCCAGCAATCCTTTCACTGGTCAGCCCCAGCATTTT. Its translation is CASNPFTGQPQHF.